These T cell receptor beta chains were read from a single sample in a study of blood T cells in healthy people across ages. TCRdb re-derived calls from the 5' RACE reads in MiXCR, one entry per CDR3 protein. In the table there are 730,000 or so distinct CDR3 sequences, roughly two fifths of which are singletons. The sequencing input was blood. These receptor sequences come from a woman aged 60-75 years in good health. CDR3s include the opening cysteine and the closing phenylalanine or tryptophan. D genes are given only for firm matches.

D: TRBD1
V: TRBV29-1
CDR3: CSVGARGQIDQFF

D: .
V: TRBV5-1
CDR3: CASSLASSGLYEQYF

D: TRBD2
V: TRBV29-1
CDR3: CSVEPGGGYNEQFF

D: TRBD1
V: TRBV7-3
CDR3: CASRKPGQGGNEQFF

D: TRBD2
V: TRBV20-1
CDR3: CSARERTSGPRDTQYF

D: TRBD1
V: TRBV30
CDR3: CAGSEGTGGSNYGYTF

D: .
V: TRBV29-1
CDR3: CSVGASGTDTQYF

D: TRBD2
V: TRBV4-3
CDR3: CASGQGSGPYNEQYF

D: TRBD1
V: TRBV5-8
CDR3: CASSPGQGVPGANALTF

D: TRBD2
V: TRBV25-1
CDR3: CASGRRAGGYEQYF

D: .
V: TRBV27
CDR3: CASSFEAVPSGANVLTF

D: TRBD2
V: TRBV3-1
CDR3: CASSFLAGGGDEQFF

D: TRBD1
V: TRBV29-1
CDR3: CSAKPGQGMNNEQFF

D: TRBD1
V: TRBV7-2
CDR3: CASSKDRGHSNQPQHF

D: TRBD1
V: TRBV20-1
CDR3: CSALAHRGVPEAFF

D: TRBD2
V: TRBV6-5
CDR3: CASRPSGHTDTQYF

D: .
V: TRBV21-1
CDR3: CAGSKAMAGEKTQYF

D: TRBD1
V: TRBV19
CDR3: CASSITGGASGANVLTF